This T cell receptor (beta chain) was identified during a study of blood T cell repertoires in COVID-19. Whole-study context: Acute and convalescent COVID-19 samples came from the United States, Italy and Spain.

Original processing notes: Researchers report that nucleated cell counts were estimated from reference gene primer amplification. Sequenced by immunoSEQ multiplex PCR; TCRdb stores in-frame clones only, minus some. V, J and clone size reflect that table, while D and trimming were determined from the DNA. The sample yields around 72,000 clones, about four fifths seen once. This clone was detected only a few times. The CDR3 consists of 14 residues. V was clipped by 1 base and J by 1 base, with 8 bases between them. Germline V lookup: CDR1 SGHRS, CDR2 YFSETQ. V usage is TRBV5-1 and J usage is TRBJ1-1; no firm D call. Sample: peripheral blood. The TCR originated in a human donor in a cohort sampled during active COVID-19. CDR3 DNA sequence: TGCGCCAGCAGCTTGTTACAGACGAACACTGAAGCTTTCTTT. Protein sequence: CASSLLQTNTEAFF.